A selection of T cell receptor beta chains follows, all from one sample in a study of blood T cell repertoires in COVID-19. Only in-frame clones appear in the TCRdb table, and some are missing; sequencing was by immunoSEQ multiplex PCR. Among 240,000 or so clones, 80% to 90% were seen once, and the ten largest hold roughly 7.4%. Sequencing was carried out using peripheral blood. These receptors were taken from a woman of 80 years or more with COVID-19, enrolled during active disease. Each CDR3 is given with its conserved first and last residue. The D gene is left open where the match is weak. Clone size appears in some rows only: once, few, many, or a class for an expanded clone.

CDR3 DNA: TGCAGCGTCTTGACGGGATATAATTCACCCCTCCACTTT
CDR3 protein: CSVLTGYNSPLHF
J gene: TRBJ1-6
V gene: TRBV29-1
D gene: .
clone size: .

CDR3 DNA: TGCGCCAGCAGCCAGGGGACAGGGCACACCGGGGAGCTGTTTTTT
CDR3 protein: CASSQGTGHTGELFF
J gene: TRBJ2-2
V gene: TRBV4-1
D gene: TRBD1
clone size: .

CDR3 DNA: TGCGCCAGCAGCCAAGCTTTTGGGACAGGGATCTTCGGGCGCGCGGGAGAAGGCGAGCAGTACTTC
CDR3 protein: CASSQAFGTGIFGRAGEGEQYF
J gene: TRBJ2-7
V gene: TRBV4-3
D gene: TRBD1
clone size: .

CDR3 DNA: TGTGCCTGGAGTGGCGGGGGGAAGGGCCAAGAGACCCAGTACTTC
CDR3 protein: CAWSGGGKGQETQYF
J gene: TRBJ2-5
V gene: TRBV30
D gene: TRBD2
clone size: few

CDR3 DNA: TGTGCTAGCAGCTCCTATGGGACTAGCGGGAGGAGCAATGAGCAGTTCTTC
CDR3 protein: CASSSYGTSGRSNEQFF
J gene: TRBJ2-1
V gene: TRBV7-7
D gene: TRBD2
clone size: few

CDR3 DNA: TGTGCCAGCAGTTACCCCGACTTTTTAAGCTCCTACGAGCAGTACTTC
CDR3 protein: CASSYPDFLSSYEQYF
J gene: TRBJ2-7
V gene: TRBV6-6
D gene: .
clone size: .

CDR3 DNA: TGTGCCAGCAGCCAAGGATATTCGGCACCCCTCCACTTT
CDR3 protein: CASSQGYSAPLHF
J gene: TRBJ1-6
V gene: TRBV3-1/TRBV3-2
D gene: .
clone size: .

CDR3 DNA: TGTGCCAGCAGCCTGGGACTTGTTTACAATGAGCAGTTCTTC
CDR3 protein: CASSLGLVYNEQFF
J gene: TRBJ2-1
V gene: TRBV7-2
D gene: .
clone size: .

CDR3 DNA: TGTGCCAGTAGTACACGACTGGAATTTAGGACCGGGGAGCTGTTTTTT
CDR3 protein: CASSTRLEFRTGELFF
J gene: TRBJ2-2
V gene: TRBV19
D gene: .
clone size: .

CDR3 DNA: TGTGCCAGCAGCCGTCATCCTCCGGGGAGCCTCTCCTACGAGCAGTACTTC
CDR3 protein: CASSRHPPGSLSYEQYF
J gene: TRBJ2-7
V gene: TRBV11-2
D gene: .
clone size: .

CDR3 DNA: TGTGCCTGGAGGAGCGGGGGCACCGGGGAGCTGTTTTTT
CDR3 protein: CAWRSGGTGELFF
J gene: TRBJ2-2
V gene: TRBV30
D gene: TRBD2
clone size: .

CDR3 DNA: TGTGCCAGCAGTCCCCCCGGGGATTCACCCCTCCACTTT
CDR3 protein: CASSPPGDSPLHF
J gene: TRBJ1-6
V gene: TRBV28
D gene: .
clone size: .

CDR3 DNA: TGCGCCAGCAGCTTGCAGGGCGGAGACTTGTCACCCCTCCACTTT
CDR3 protein: CASSLQGGDLSPLHF
J gene: TRBJ1-6
V gene: TRBV5-1
D gene: .
clone size: few

CDR3 DNA: TGTGCCACCAGTCCCCAGTCGAATTCACCCCTCCACTTT
CDR3 protein: CATSPQSNSPLHF
J gene: TRBJ1-6
V gene: TRBV24-1
D gene: .
clone size: .

CDR3 DNA: TGTGCCAGCAGCGTAGTCAGCGGGAGCAGTGAGCAGTTCTTC
CDR3 protein: CASSVVSGSSEQFF
J gene: TRBJ2-1
V gene: TRBV9
D gene: TRBD2
clone size: .

CDR3 DNA: TGTGCCAGCAGCGCCCGGGACAGGGGGGATGAGCAGTTCTTC
CDR3 protein: CASSARDRGDEQFF
J gene: TRBJ2-1
V gene: TRBV5-4
D gene: TRBD1
clone size: .

CDR3 DNA: TGTGCCAGCTCCCGCGTGACAGGGAGGACAGATACGCAGTATTTT
CDR3 protein: CASSRVTGRTDTQYF
J gene: TRBJ2-3
V gene: TRBV18
D gene: .
clone size: .